A selection of T cell receptor beta chains follows, all from one sample in a study of T cells in Graves' hyperthyroidism and ophthalmopathy. One entry per CDR3 protein results from TCRdb running MiXCR on the multiplex PCR reads. The sample shows almost 500,000 distinct CDR3 sequences, approximately 23% of them seen only once. Sequencing input: blood. Every receptor here comes from a woman in her seventies with Graves' ophthalmopathy. CDR3s include the opening cysteine and the closing phenylalanine or tryptophan.

j_call v_call cdr3_aa
TRBJ1-5 TRBV2 CASSEAWEDENQPQHF
TRBJ2-3 TRBV12-3/TRBV12-4 CASSYSGSADTQYF
TRBJ2-7 TRBV20-1 CSVPGRSFYEQYF
TRBJ2-3 TRBV6-2/TRBV6-3 CASSSPSGSEGVGTQYF
TRBJ1-4 TRBV29-1 CSVFETNEKLFF
TRBJ2-3 TRBV7-9 CASSFHLREPLEDTQYF
TRBJ2-2 TRBV7-8 CASSLFWAGRDTGELFF
TRBJ1-1 TRBV20-1 CSAREGGGDTEAFF
TRBJ1-2 TRBV7-9 CASSLGSGRINYGYTF
TRBJ1-1 TRBV13 CASSLGSGGTEAFF
TRBJ1-2 TRBV11-2 CASSFPRVGGYTF
TRBJ1-1 TRBV5-1 CASSSNPLGREAFF
TRBJ2-7 TRBV18 CATTVGTPLYEQYF
TRBJ1-1 TRBV6-2/TRBV6-3 CASSYSVRGTEAFF
TRBJ2-6 TRBV28 CASSLRGFWRHVPGANVLTF
TRBJ2-1 TRBV10-1 CASTGLAGGPYNEQFF
TRBJ2-3 TRBV9 CASSATGTGTDTQYF
TRBJ2-1 TRBV9 CASSVGAPNEQFF
TRBJ1-5 TRBV6-5 CASSYRVGQPQHF
TRBJ2-5 TRBV6-1 CASSPVGLKETQYF
TRBJ1-4 TRBV19 CASRKGPAGDEKLFF
TRBJ2-1 TRBV13 CASSRLAGGFGEQFF
TRBJ2-1 TRBV12-3/TRBV12-4 CASSSIFCEQFF
TRBJ2-3 TRBV3-1 CASSQVRAEDTQYF
TRBJ2-6 TRBV12-3/TRBV12-4 CASSRTGSGANVLTF